These 17 T cell receptor beta chains were all obtained from the same sample, sequenced in a study of blood T cell repertoires in COVID-19. The protocol was immunoSEQ multiplex PCR, while the TCRdb copy is restricted to in-frame clones and leaves out a portion. The sample records 80,000 or so clones, around nine tenths being singletons. Sequenced: peripheral blood. These receptors were obtained from a human donor in a cohort sampled during active COVID-19.

The gene calls are TRBV2 and TRBJ1-6, with no clear D. V lost 2 bases to trimming and J lost 10 bases, with 15 bases between them. The CDR3 consists of 15 residues. Germline values: CDR1 SNHLY, CDR2 FYNNEI. In DNA, the CDR3 is TGTGCCAGCAGTGAAAGGTCTCGGGTAGGATCACCCCTCCACTTT. Amino acids: CASSERSRVGSPLHF.

The rearrangement links TRBV7-2 to TRBJ1-2; D gene uncertain. Germline CDR1 SGHTA, CDR2 FQGNSA. Trimming cost V 4 bases and J 4 bases, with 10 bases left between them. The CDR3 has 13 residues. The CDR3 DNA reads as TGTGCCAGCAGCTACCGGGAATTCTATGGCTACACCTTC. Protein product: CASSYREFYGYTF. Combining the CDR3 with reference TRBV7-2 and TRBJ1-2 gives the whole variable domain GAGVSQSPSNKVTEKGKDVELRCDPISGHTALYWYRQSLGQGLEFLIYFQGNSAPDKSGLPSDRFSAERTGGSVSTLTIQRTQQEDSAVYLCASSYREFYGYTFGSGTRLTVV.

V gene TRBV5-1 combines with J gene TRBJ2-3; TRBD2 is a possible D gene (6 bases). CDR1 SGHRS and CDR2 YFSETQ come from the germline V gene. The V end was cut by 2 bases, the J end by 2 bases, with 12 bases between. This CDR3 comprises 15 residues. The CDR3 DNA is TGCGCCAGCAGCTTCTTCCGCGGGAACACAGATACGCAGTATTTT. It encodes CASSFFRGNTDTQYF.

The rearrangement uses TRBV2 and TRBJ2-4; TRBD2 is a possible D gene (7 bases). The CDR3 has 14 residues. V was clipped by 2 bases and J by 8 bases, with 13 bases between them. Germline V gene sequence: CDR1 SNHLY, CDR2 FYNNEI. For the CDR3, the DNA is TGTGCCAGCAGTGAACGGGGGGCTAAGGACATTCAGTACTTC. Translation: CASSERGAKDIQYF.

The chain carries TRBV7-2 and TRBJ2-7; no clear D gene. The CDR3 spans 11 residues. Germline CDR1 SGHTA, CDR2 FQGNSA. The ends were cut back, 5 bases at V and 7 bases at J, with 9 bases in the middle. The CDR3 region has the DNA TGTGCCAGCAGCCCGGGTGGGGAGCAGTACTTC. Protein product: CASSPGGEQYF.

The chain combines TRBV12-5 with TRBJ2-7; a possible D gene is TRBD1 (9 bases). Trimming removed 0 bases from V and 2 bases from J, with 29 bases in between. The CDR3 loop spans 21 amino acids. Germline V gives CDR1 LGHNT, CDR2 FRNRAP. CDR3 sequence (DNA): TGTGCTAGTGGTTTGGTACCTTGGACAGGGGACTTTACTAGCGGACCCTACGAGCAGTACTTC. This translates into CASGLVPWTGDFTSGPYEQYF.

The genes are TRBV9 and TRBJ2-1; D might be TRBD2 (7 bases). Trimming shortened V by 3 bases and J by 7 bases, and 23 bases separated the two germline ends. Per the germline V gene, CDR1 is SGDLS and CDR2 is YYNGEE. This CDR3 comprises 17 residues. CDR3 in amino acids: CASSGSVRGGAWNEQFF. The CDR3 DNA follows: TGTGCCAGCAGCGGGTCAGTAAGAGGGGGGGCCTGGAATGAGCAGTTCTTC.

The V call is TRBV7-6, the J call TRBJ2-1; 10 bases agree with TRBD1. This CDR3 has 16 residues. CDR1 is SGHVS and CDR2 is FNYEAQ in the germline V gene. Trimming removed 3 bases from V and 4 bases from J; junction bases left unmatched: 6. CDR3 nucleotides: TGTGCCAGCAGCTTCGCGCGGGGACAGGGGTACAATGAGCAGTTCTTC. This codes for CASSFARGQGYNEQFF.

This chain links TRBV5-1 with TRBJ2-1; 12 bases line up with TRBD1. In germline, CDR1 is SGHRS, CDR2 YFSETQ. CDR3 length: 14 residues. Trimming cost V 4 bases and J 8 bases; bases outside gene matches: 4. Here the CDR3 reads CASSMGQGADEQFF. The CDR3 coding sequence is TGCGCCAGCAGCATGGGACAGGGGGCTGATGAGCAGTTCTTC.

This chain uses TRBV5-1 with TRBJ1-5; TRBD1 matches at 8 bases. Germline V gives CDR1 SGHRS, CDR2 YFSETQ. After removal of 4 bases from V and 5 bases from J, the junction contained 8 bases not matched to a gene. The CDR3 loop spans 15 amino acids. In DNA, the CDR3 is TGCGCCAGCAGCCCATCCGGGACAGGAGATCAGCCCCAGCATTTT. This sequence encodes CASSPSGTGDQPQHF.

The rearrangement joins TRBV7-6 to TRBJ1-2; TRBD1 might be the D (6 bases). The V gene lost 5 bases and the J gene lost 4 bases, with 11 bases spanning the gap. Germline V lookup: CDR1 SGHVS, CDR2 FNYEAQ. The CDR3 sequence is 13 residues long. The CDR3 nucleotides read TGTGCCAGCAGCCCTACAGGGACCTATGGCTACACCTTC. It is translated as CASSPTGTYGYTF.

V and J are TRBV11-2 and TRBJ2-1; 8 bases line up with TRBD2. This CDR3 comprises 16 residues. The V and J ends lost 5 bases and 4 bases, in that order; junction bases with no gene match: 10. Germline CDR1 SGHAT, CDR2 FQNNGV. CDR3 sequence (DNA): TGTGCCAGCAGCCGGATCGGGGGGGCGACATACAATGAGCAGTTCTTC. Protein sequence: CASSRIGGATYNEQFF.

This clone turned up a few times. The chain combines TRBV5-6 with TRBJ1-2, with a weak D call TRBD1 (6 bases). This CDR3 region has 12 residues. V was clipped by 2 bases and J by 10 bases, with 12 bases between them. Germline loops: CDR1 SGHDT, CDR2 YYEEEE. The CDR3 protein is CASSFGQFFYTF. CDR3 coding DNA: TGTGCCAGCAGCTTCGGACAGTTCTTCTACACCTTC.

The genes are TRBV7-3 and TRBJ2-1; 9 bases fit TRBD2. The germline CDR1 and CDR2 sequences are SGHTA and FQGTGA. The V gene end was trimmed by 4 bases and the J gene end by 8 bases; junction bases not matched to a gene: 15. This CDR3 has 17 amino acids. CDR3 region: CASSSRGGTSLSHEQFF. The CDR3 nucleotides are TGTGCCAGCAGCTCCCGGGGCGGGACTAGCTTGTCCCATGAGCAGTTCTTC.

This clone has just one count. This sequence joins TRBV23-1 and TRBJ2-7; a weak D match, TRBD2 (7 bases). TRBV23-1 is flagged as an ORF with uncertain function. V was trimmed by 7 bases and J by 6 bases, leaving 13 bases between them. CDR3 length: 12 amino acids. Here the CDR3 reads CASTTRGGEQYF. CDR3 coding DNA: TGCGCCAGCACCACGAGGGGGGGCGAGCAGTACTTC.

The rearrangement uses TRBV9 and TRBJ1-1; 7 nucleotides align to TRBD1. The CDR3 covers 15 residues. V lost 4 bases, J lost 4 bases, and 10 bases stayed unmatched. The germline V gene has CDR1 SGDLS and CDR2 YYNGEE. The CDR3 loop reads CASSPEPTGSTEAFF. The DNA for the CDR3 is TGTGCCAGCAGCCCCGAACCGACAGGGAGCACTGAAGCTTTCTTT.

The chain couples TRBV2 to TRBJ1-4; possibly TRBD1 for D (5 bases). V lost 7 bases, J lost 11 bases, and 14 bases lay in between. CDR1 is SNHLY, CDR2 FYNNEI, per germline. The CDR3 totals 12 residues. CDR3 DNA: TGTGCCAGCACCCTGGTCCGGGGGAAACTGTTTTTT. This sequence encodes CASTLVRGKLFF.